The rows below give T cell receptor beta chains drawn from one sample of a study of regulatory T cells in long-lasting Graves disease. One entry per CDR3 protein results from TCRdb running MiXCR on the multiplex PCR reads. The sample records around 360,000 distinct CDR3 sequences, around 15% being singletons. The sample was also linked to a second study, of T cells in Graves' hyperthyroidism and ophthalmopathy.

The input for sequencing was peripheral blood mononuclear cells (PBMCs), taken at new diagnosis, from a patient treated with antithyroid drugs. All receptors come from a woman aged 18-30 years with Graves disease. Each CDR3 is given with its conserved first and last residue. A D gene is named only where the DNA matches it firmly. Clone size, where shown, is once, few, many, or a class for clones that have expanded.

abundance	v_gene	d_gene	j_gene	CDR3aa	CDR3nt
few	TRBV19	-	TRBJ1-4	CASNAGTLNEKLFF	TGTGCCAGTAACGCCGGGACCCTAAATGAAAAACTGTTTTTT
many	TRBV28	TRBD1	TRBJ1-2	CASSLRTGTNYGYTF	TGTGCCAGCAGTCTCAGGACAGGGACTAACTATGGCTACACCTTC
many	TRBV3-1	TRBD2	TRBJ2-4	CASSQVGASGGAGIQYF	TGTGCCAGCAGCCAAGTGGGGGCTAGCGGGGGGGCTGGCATTCAGTACTTC
many	TRBV9	TRBD1	TRBJ2-7	CASSLRGGQVYEQYF	TGTGCCAGCAGCCTCAGAGGGGGACAGGTCTACGAGCAGTACTTC
many	TRBV3-1	-	TRBJ1-4	CASGQVNEKLFF	TGTGCCAGCGGGCAGGTTAATGAAAAACTGTTTTTT
many	TRBV3-1	-	TRBJ2-5	CASSQAGRGRETQYF	TGTGCCAGCAGCCAAGCAGGTAGGGGGAGAGAGACCCAGTACTTC
few	TRBV5-6	TRBD2	TRBJ2-1	CASSLIGSGAYNEQFF	TGTGCCAGCAGCTTGATCGGTAGCGGGGCCTACAATGAGCAGTTCTTC
many	TRBV7-3	-	TRBJ2-3	CASSLSLDYTDTQYF	TGTGCCAGCAGCTTAAGTCTAGACTACACAGATACGCAGTATTTT
many	TRBV5-6	-	TRBJ2-5	CASSLQYRETQYF	TGTGCCAGCAGCCTGCAGTACCGAGAGACCCAGTACTTC
many	TRBV6-1	TRBD1	TRBJ2-1	CASSEAPQGASPSDEQFF	TGTGCCAGCAGTGAAGCGCCTCAGGGGGCCTCCCCGTCGGATGAGCAGTTCTTC
many	TRBV12-3/TRBV12-4	-	TRBJ2-3	CASSYGTDTQYF	TGTGCCAGCAGTTACGGGACAGATACGCAGTATTTT
-	TRBV6-5	-	TRBJ2-5	CASSYSWTPVSPSAQYF	TGTGCCAGCAGTTACTCGTGGACCCCAGTTTCCCCTAGCGCCCAGTACTTC
many	TRBV28	-	TRBJ1-1	CASSFQGWRTEAFF	TGTGCCAGCTCCTTCCAGGGGTGGCGGACTGAAGCTTTCTTT
many	TRBV20-1	TRBD1	TRBJ1-1	CSVGQGAGGAFF	TGCAGTGTCGGGCAAGGTGCAGGGGGTGCTTTCTTT
many	TRBV11-1	-	TRBJ1-1	CASSLGGPITEAFF	TGTGCCAGCAGCTTAGGGGGACCCATCACTGAAGCTTTCTTT
many	TRBV28	-	TRBJ2-2	CASSNHGRGNTGELFF	TGTGCCAGCAGTAACCACGGGCGAGGGAACACCGGGGAGCTGTTTTTT
-	TRBV29-1	TRBD1	TRBJ1-6	CSVELQGRRNSPLHF	TGCAGCGTTGAACTACAGGGGAGGCGAAATTCACCCCTCCACTTT
many	TRBV27	-	TRBJ1-5	CASSPHGQPQHF	TGTGCCAGCAGTCCACACGGTCAGCCCCAGCATTTT
many	TRBV28	-	TRBJ2-7	CASTSGELYEQYF	TGTGCCAGCACCTCTGGGGAACTCTACGAGCAGTACTTC
many	TRBV7-9	-	TRBJ1-2	CASSPPGQTHGYTF	TGTGCCAGCAGCCCCCCTGGACAGACCCATGGCTACACCTTC
many	TRBV20-1	-	TRBJ1-1	CSARKAGRNTEAFF	TGCAGCGCTAGAAAAGCAGGGCGAAACACTGAAGCTTTCTTT
many	TRBV5-6	-	TRBJ1-4	CASSLRGGANEKLFF	TGTGCCAGCAGCTTGCGTGGGGGGGCCAATGAAAAACTGTTTTTT
few	TRBV11-2	-	TRBJ1-3	CASSFRAISGDTIYF	TGTGCCAGCAGCTTCAGGGCTATCTCTGGGGACACCATATATTTT
many	TRBV2	-	TRBJ2-3	CASSEEEHPVPGTDTQYF	TGTGCCAGCAGTGAAGAGGAGCACCCCGTTCCCGGCACAGATACGCAGTATTTT
-	TRBV6-2/TRBV6-3	-	TRBJ1-1	CASRSYLAGDTEAFF	TGTGCCAGCAGGTCCTACCTAGCGGGAGACACTGAAGCTTTCTTT
once	TRBV28	-	TRBJ2-7	CASSSKPQQYF	TGTGCCAGCAGTTCCAAACCACAGCAGTACTTC
many	TRBV11-2	-	TRBJ2-5	CASSLGIGTPSF	TGTGCCAGCAGCTTGGGTATCGGGACCCCTTCCTTC
-	TRBV7-9	TRBD2	TRBJ2-3	CASSSRTSGSTQYF	TGTGCCAGCAGCTCGCGGACTAGCGGGAGTACGCAGTATTTT
many	TRBV6-1	TRBD1	TRBJ2-1	CASSRDRVVVGQFF	TGTGCCAGCAGCCGGGACAGGGTTGTTGTTGGGCAGTTCTTC
few	TRBV29-1	-	TRBJ1-2	CSGDLGLYGYTF	TGCAGCGGGGATTTGGGGCTCTATGGCTACACCTTC
-	TRBV28	TRBD2	TRBJ2-7	CAGSPGGDSYEQYF	TGTGCCGGCAGTCCGGGGGGGGACTCCTACGAGCAGTACTTC
-	TRBV5-1	-	TRBJ2-5	CASSPGCQETQYF	TGCGCCAGCAGTCCTGGATGCCAAGAGACCCAGTACTTC
-	TRBV5-1	-	TRBJ2-7	CASSLEPASSYEQYF	TGCGCCAGCAGCTTGGAACCGGCAAGCTCCTACGAGCAGTACTTC
many	TRBV10-1	-	TRBJ1-1	CASRGRGLLITEAFF	TGCGCCAGCAGGGGGAGGGGGTTGCTGATTACTGAAGCTTTCTTT
-	TRBV6-2/TRBV6-3	TRBD2	TRBJ2-1	CASSYVASGRYNEQFF	TGTGCCAGCAGTTACGTAGCTAGCGGGCGGTACAATGAGCAGTTCTTC
many	TRBV6-5	TRBD1	TRBJ2-7	CASSSRQGLGLRF	TGTGCCAGCAGTTCTCGACAGGGGCTCGGTCTACGGTTC
few	TRBV20-1	-	TRBJ1-6	CSAHREGSYNSPLHF	TGCAGTGCTCACAGGGAAGGGTCCTATAATTCACCCCTCCACTTT
-	TRBV24-1	-	TRBJ1-2	CATSDLRSDGYTF	TGTGCCACCAGTGATCTCCGGAGCGATGGCTACACCTTC
few	TRBV19	TRBD1	TRBJ2-7	CASSADRGQGEQYF	TGTGCCAGTAGTGCCGACAGGGGGCAAGGAGAGCAGTACTTC